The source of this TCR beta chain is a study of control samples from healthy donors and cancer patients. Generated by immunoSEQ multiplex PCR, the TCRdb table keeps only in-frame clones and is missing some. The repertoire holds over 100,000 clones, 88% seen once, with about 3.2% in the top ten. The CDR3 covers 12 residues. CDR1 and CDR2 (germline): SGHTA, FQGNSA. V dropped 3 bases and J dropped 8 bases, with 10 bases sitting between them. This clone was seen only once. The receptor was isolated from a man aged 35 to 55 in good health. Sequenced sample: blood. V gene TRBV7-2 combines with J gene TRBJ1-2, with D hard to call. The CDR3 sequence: CASSFLPRGYTF. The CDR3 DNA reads TGTGCCAGCAGCTTTCTACCTCGGGGCTACACCTTC.